Listed below are T cell receptor beta chains from one sample, sequenced in a study of blood T cell repertoires in COVID-19. TCRdb keeps only in-frame clones here, not all; method: immunoSEQ multiplex PCR. The sample has 400,000 to 500,000 clones; 88% are singletons. The specimen was PBMCs or T cells enriched from blood (not recorded which). All receptors come from a woman between 18 and 30 years old who had been exposed to COVID-19. Both conserved end residues are part of each CDR3. Each record gives: D gene, V gene, J gene, clone size, CDR3 protein, CDR3 DNA. A D gene is named only where the DNA matches it firmly. Size is omitted from some rows. Given values are once, few, many or a class for expanded clones.

D gene: TRBD1
V gene: TRBV28
J gene: TRBJ2-7
clone size: once
CDR3 protein: CASSPGTGPYEQYF
CDR3 DNA: TGTGCCAGTTCCCCAGGGACAGGCCCCTACGAGCAGTACTTC

D gene: .
V gene: TRBV28
J gene: TRBJ1-1
clone size: .
CDR3 protein: CASSLSLGGSENTEAFF
CDR3 DNA: TGTGCCAGCAGTCTCAGTCTAGGGGGAAGTGAGAACACTGAAGCTTTCTTT

D gene: .
V gene: TRBV21-1
J gene: TRBJ1-5
clone size: .
CDR3 protein: CASSKGRQGDQPQHF
CDR3 DNA: TGTGCCAGCAGCAAAGGACGGCAGGGTGATCAGCCCCAGCATTTT

D gene: .
V gene: TRBV5-1
J gene: TRBJ2-1
clone size: .
CDR3 protein: CASSHTEGEQFF
CDR3 DNA: TGCGCCAGCAGCCACACGGAGGGGGAGCAGTTCTTC

D gene: TRBD1
V gene: TRBV2
J gene: TRBJ1-6
clone size: .
CDR3 protein: CASSALRDRGNSPLHF
CDR3 DNA: TGTGCCAGCAGTGCCCTTAGGGACAGGGGCAATTCACCCCTCCACTTT

D gene: .
V gene: TRBV9
J gene: TRBJ1-4
clone size: few
CDR3 protein: CASSVARLTKLFF
CDR3 DNA: TGTGCCAGCAGCGTAGCTCGACTTACAAAACTGTTTTTT

D gene: .
V gene: TRBV14
J gene: TRBJ2-1
clone size: few
CDR3 protein: CASSQGRGPSYNEQFF
CDR3 DNA: TGTGCCAGCAGCCAAGGACGGGGTCCCTCCTACAATGAGCAGTTCTTC

D gene: TRBD1
V gene: TRBV25-1
J gene: TRBJ1-6
clone size: .
CDR3 protein: CASRRRQGGLSPLHF
CDR3 DNA: TGTGCCAGCCGTAGAAGACAGGGTGGACTATCACCCCTCCACTTT

D gene: .
V gene: TRBV5-4
J gene: TRBJ2-3
clone size: .
CDR3 protein: CASSLGLAKHTQYF
CDR3 DNA: TGTGCCAGCAGCTTGGGTCTAGCGAAACATACGCAGTATTTT

D gene: TRBD1
V gene: TRBV6-2/TRBV6-3
J gene: TRBJ2-2
clone size: .
CDR3 protein: CASSYPNVRGQNTGELFF
CDR3 DNA: TGTGCCAGCAGTTACCCCAATGTCAGGGGGCAAAACACCGGGGAGCTGTTTTTT

D gene: TRBD2
V gene: TRBV7-2
J gene: TRBJ2-2
clone size: .
CDR3 protein: CASSLRGGPGELFF
CDR3 DNA: TGTGCCAGCAGCTTACGGGGGGGGCCCGGGGAGCTGTTTTTT

D gene: TRBD1
V gene: TRBV2
J gene: TRBJ2-7
clone size: .
CDR3 protein: CASLPGQGMGEQYF
CDR3 DNA: TGTGCCAGCCTTCCGGGACAGGGGATGGGGGAGCAGTACTTC